The rows below give T cell receptor beta chains drawn from one sample of a study of blood T cell repertoires in COVID-19. Generated by immunoSEQ multiplex PCR, the TCRdb table keeps only in-frame clones and is missing some. This repertoire shows approximately 350,000 clones, about 88% found once; its top ten account for roughly 6.6%. Sample: peripheral blood. The receptors shown here come from a woman aged 55-75 years with COVID-19, enrolled during active disease. The CDR3 runs from the conserved cysteine through the conserved F or W. Each record gives: V gene, J gene, CDR3 protein.

>TRBV5-4|TRBJ1-1
CASSLDGEAFF
>TRBV18|TRBJ2-7
CASSPRPGQSYEQYF
>TRBV9|TRBJ1-2
CASSPGDSMLGGYTF
>TRBV7-8|TRBJ2-7
CASSPIAGTSGGEYF
>TRBV19|TRBJ2-5
CASSPKGGTSGSPLETQYF
>TRBV3-1/TRBV3-2|TRBJ2-2
CASSQATSGGFWAGELFF
>TRBV4-2|TRBJ2-7
CASSQEGTVSSYEQYF
>TRBV6-5|TRBJ1-2
CASSTPLGVGYTF
>TRBV29-1|TRBJ2-3
CSVAGPSTDTQYF
>TRBV7-2|TRBJ2-2
CASSLKGQGSGELFF
>TRBV11-2|TRBJ2-5
CASSIGQAETQYF
>TRBV27|TRBJ2-6
CASRRTGVGANVLTF
>TRBV7-9|TRBJ1-2
CASSLGSGGADGYTF
>TRBV6-1|TRBJ1-1
CASSEEVGGGMNTEAFF
>TRBV19|TRBJ2-3
CASSPRTGIYTDTQYF
>TRBV2|TRBJ1-1
CASRGTGGKTEAFF
>TRBV9|TRBJ2-3
CASSASAPLTGGTDTQYF
>TRBV15|TRBJ2-1
CATSGGRRGFINEQFF
>TRBV10-2|TRBJ2-4
CASSGVFAKNIQYF
>TRBV4-1|TRBJ1-1
CASSQDPGQGMETEAFF
>TRBV7-9|TRBJ2-5
CASRPSGGQETQYF
>TRBV11-2|TRBJ2-1
CASSLAQGAPNEQFF
>TRBV5-1|TRBJ1-1
CASSWGGQVNTEAFF
>TRBV19|TRBJ2-5
CASSSRPSGGGLGETQYF
>TRBV6-4|TRBJ1-3
CASSDSSYPPEGTSGNTIYF
>TRBV4-2|TRBJ2-7
CASSQASLDGDYEQYF
>TRBV6-5|TRBJ1-6
CASRPQGSYNSPLHF
>TRBV11-2|TRBJ2-3
CASMGPSSGGRGDTQYF
>TRBV14|TRBJ2-1
CASSQAYRGNEQFF